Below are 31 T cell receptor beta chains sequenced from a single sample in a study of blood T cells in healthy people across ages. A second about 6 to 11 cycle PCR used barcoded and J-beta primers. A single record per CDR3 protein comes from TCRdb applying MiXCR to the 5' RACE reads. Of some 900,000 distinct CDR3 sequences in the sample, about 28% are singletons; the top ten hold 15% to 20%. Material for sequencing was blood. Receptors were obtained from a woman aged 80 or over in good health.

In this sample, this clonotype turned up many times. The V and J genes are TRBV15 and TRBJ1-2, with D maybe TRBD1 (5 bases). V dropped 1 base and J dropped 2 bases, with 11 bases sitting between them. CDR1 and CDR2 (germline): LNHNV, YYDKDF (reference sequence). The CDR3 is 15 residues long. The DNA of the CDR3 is TGTGCCACCAGCAGAGTCCGGCAGGGCAACTATGGCTACACCTTC. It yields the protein CATSRVRQGNYGYTF.

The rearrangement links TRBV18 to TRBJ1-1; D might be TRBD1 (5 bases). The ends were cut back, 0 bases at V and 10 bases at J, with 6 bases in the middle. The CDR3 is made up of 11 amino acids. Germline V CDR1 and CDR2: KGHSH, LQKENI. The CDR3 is CASSPPGVAFF. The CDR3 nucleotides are TGTGCCAGCTCACCACCGGGGGTAGCTTTCTTT.

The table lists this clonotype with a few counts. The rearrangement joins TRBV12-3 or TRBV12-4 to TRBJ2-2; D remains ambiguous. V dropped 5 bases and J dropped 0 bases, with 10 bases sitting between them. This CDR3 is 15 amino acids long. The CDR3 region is CASSRSGANTGELFF. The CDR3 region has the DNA TGTGCCAGCAGTCGCTCGGGCGCGAACACCGGGGAGCTGTTTTTT.

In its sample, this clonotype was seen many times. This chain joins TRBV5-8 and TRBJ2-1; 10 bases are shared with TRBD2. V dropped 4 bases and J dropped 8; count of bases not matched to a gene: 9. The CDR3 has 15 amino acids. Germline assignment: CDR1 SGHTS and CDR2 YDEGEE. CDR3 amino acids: CASSISSGGSDEQFF. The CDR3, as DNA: TGTGCCAGCAGCATCTCTAGCGGGGGTTCAGATGAGCAGTTCTTC.

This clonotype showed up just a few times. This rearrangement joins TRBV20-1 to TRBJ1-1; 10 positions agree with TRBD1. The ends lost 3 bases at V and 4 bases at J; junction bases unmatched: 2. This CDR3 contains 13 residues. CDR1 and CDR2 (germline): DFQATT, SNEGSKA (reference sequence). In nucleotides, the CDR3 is TGCAGTGCTAGGACAGGGGGCATCACTGAAGCTTTCTTT. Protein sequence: CSARTGGITEAFF.

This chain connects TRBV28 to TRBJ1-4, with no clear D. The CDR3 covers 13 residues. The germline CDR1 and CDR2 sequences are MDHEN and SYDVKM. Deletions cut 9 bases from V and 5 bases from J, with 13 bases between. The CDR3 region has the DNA TGTGCCAGTAGTCCTCGAGGGAATGAAAAACTGTTTTTT. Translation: CASSPRGNEKLFF.

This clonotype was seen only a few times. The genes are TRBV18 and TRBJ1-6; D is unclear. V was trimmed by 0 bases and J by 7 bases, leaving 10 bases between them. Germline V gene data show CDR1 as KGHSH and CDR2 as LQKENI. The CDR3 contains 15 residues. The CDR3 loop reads CASSPPEGRNSPLHF. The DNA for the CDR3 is TGTGCCAGCTCACCACCGGAAGGGAGGAATTCACCCCTCCACTTT.

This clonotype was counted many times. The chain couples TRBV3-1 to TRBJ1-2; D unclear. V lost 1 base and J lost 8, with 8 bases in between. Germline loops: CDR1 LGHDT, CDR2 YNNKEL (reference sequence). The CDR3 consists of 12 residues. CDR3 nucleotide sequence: TGTGCCAGCAGCCAAGGGAACCGCGGCTACACCTTC. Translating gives CASSQGNRGYTF.

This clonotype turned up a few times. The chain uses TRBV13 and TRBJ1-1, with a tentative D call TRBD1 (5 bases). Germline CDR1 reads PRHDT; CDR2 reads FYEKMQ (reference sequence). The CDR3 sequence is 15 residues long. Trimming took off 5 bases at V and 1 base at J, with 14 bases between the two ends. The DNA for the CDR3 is TGTGCCAGCAGCGGAGCAGGGACCGAGAACACTGAAGCTTTCTTT. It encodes CASSGAGTENTEAFF.

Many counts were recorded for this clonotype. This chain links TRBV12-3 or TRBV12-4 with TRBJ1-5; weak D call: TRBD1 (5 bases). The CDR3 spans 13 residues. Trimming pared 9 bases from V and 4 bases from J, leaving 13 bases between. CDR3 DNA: TGTGCCAGTTCGGCCGCAGGGAATCAGCCCCAGCATTTT. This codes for CASSAAGNQPQHF.

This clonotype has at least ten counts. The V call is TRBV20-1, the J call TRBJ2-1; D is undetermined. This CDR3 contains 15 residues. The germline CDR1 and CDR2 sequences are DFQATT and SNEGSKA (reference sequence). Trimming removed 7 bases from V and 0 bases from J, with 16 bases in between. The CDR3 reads CSVNPGLSSYNEQFF. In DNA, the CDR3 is TGCAGTGTCAATCCGGGCCTTAGCTCCTACAATGAGCAGTTCTTC.

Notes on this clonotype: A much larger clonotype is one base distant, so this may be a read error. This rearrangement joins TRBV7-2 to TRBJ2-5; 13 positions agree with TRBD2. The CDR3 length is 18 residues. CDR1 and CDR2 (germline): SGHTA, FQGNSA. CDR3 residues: CASSWGLAGTMNQEAQYF. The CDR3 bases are TGTGCCAGCAGCTGGGGACTAGCGGGGACCATGAATCAAGAGGCCCAGTACTTC.

Here the CDR3 reads CASSWSGTSVGELFF. As DNA, the CDR3 is TGCGCCAGCAGCTGGTCCGGGACTAGCGTTGGGGAGCTGTTTTTT. The chain uses TRBV5-1 and TRBJ2-2, with 10 bases aligning to TRBD2. V was clipped by 3 bases and J by 8 bases; unmatched bases: 7. This CDR3 region has 15 residues. Germline CDR1 is SGHRS and CDR2 is YFSETQ.

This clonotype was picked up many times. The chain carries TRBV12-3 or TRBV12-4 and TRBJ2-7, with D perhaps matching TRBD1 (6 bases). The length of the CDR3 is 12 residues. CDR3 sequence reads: CATGRYAYEQYF. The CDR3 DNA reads TGTGCTACAGGGAGATACGCCTACGAGCAGTACTTC.

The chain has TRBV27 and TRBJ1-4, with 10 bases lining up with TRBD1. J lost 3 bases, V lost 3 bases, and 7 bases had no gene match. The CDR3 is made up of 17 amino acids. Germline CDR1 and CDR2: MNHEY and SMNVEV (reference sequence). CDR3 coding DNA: TGTGCCAGCAGTTTGAGACAGGGGGCTCTGGCTAATGAAAAACTGTTTTTT. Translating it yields CASSLRQGALANEKLFF.

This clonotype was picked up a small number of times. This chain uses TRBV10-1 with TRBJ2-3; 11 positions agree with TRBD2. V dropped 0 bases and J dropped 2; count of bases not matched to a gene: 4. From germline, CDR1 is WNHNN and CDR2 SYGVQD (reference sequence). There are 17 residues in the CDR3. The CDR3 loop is CASSESLAGGYTDTQYF. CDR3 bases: TGCGCCAGCAGTGAGTCGCTAGCGGGGGGCTACACAGATACGCAGTATTTT.

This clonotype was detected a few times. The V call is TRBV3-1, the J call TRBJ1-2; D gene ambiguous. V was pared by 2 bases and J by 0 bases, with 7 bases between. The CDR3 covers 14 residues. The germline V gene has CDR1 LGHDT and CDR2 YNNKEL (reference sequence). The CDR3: CASSQLAANYGYTF. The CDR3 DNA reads TGTGCCAGCAGCCAACTAGCAGCTAACTATGGCTACACCTTC.

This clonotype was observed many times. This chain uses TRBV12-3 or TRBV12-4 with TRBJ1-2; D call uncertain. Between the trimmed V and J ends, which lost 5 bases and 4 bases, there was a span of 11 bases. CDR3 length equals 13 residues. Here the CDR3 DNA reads TGTGCCAGCAGTACCACCAGGAGCTATGGCTACACCTTC. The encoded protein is CASSTTRSYGYTF.

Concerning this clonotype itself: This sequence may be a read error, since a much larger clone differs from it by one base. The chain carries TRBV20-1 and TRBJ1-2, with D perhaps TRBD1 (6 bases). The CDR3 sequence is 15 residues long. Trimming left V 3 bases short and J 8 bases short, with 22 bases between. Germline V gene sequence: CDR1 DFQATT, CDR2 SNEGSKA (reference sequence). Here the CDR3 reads CSASAPGTLCLGYTF. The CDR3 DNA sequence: TGCAGTGCTAGTGCCCCCGGGACACTCTGTCTGGGCTACACCTTC.

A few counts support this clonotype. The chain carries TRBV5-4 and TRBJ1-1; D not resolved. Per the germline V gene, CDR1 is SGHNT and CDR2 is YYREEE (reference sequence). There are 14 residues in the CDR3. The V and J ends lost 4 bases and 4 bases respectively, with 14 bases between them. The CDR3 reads CASSPTKGSTEAFF. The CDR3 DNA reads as TGTGCCAGCAGCCCTACCAAGGGAAGCACTGAAGCTTTCTTT.

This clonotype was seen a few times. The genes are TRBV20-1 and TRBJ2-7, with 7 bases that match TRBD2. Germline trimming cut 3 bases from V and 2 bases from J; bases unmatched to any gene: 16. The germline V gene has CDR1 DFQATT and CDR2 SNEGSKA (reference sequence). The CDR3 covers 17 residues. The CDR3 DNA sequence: TGCAGTGCTAGCCCATTTCTGGGGAGGGAAGGGGCCTACGAGCAGTACTTC. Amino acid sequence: CSASPFLGREGAYEQYF.

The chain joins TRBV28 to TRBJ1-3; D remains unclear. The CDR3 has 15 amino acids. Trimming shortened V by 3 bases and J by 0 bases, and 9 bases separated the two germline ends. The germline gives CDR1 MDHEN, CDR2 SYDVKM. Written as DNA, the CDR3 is TGTGCCAGCAGTTTGGCCGCGACCTCTGGAAACACCATATATTTT. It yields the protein CASSLAATSGNTIYF.

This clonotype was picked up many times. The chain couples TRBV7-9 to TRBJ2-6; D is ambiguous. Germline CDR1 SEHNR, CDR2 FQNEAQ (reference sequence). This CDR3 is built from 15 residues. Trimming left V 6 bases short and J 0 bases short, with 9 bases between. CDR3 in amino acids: CASRHRASGANVLTF. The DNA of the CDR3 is TGTGCCAGCAGGCATAGGGCCTCTGGGGCCAACGTCCTGACTTTC.

The CDR3 DNA reads TGTGCCAGCAGCCCACGATTAGGCGGGAGGTCCTACGAGCAGTACTTC. Encoded protein: CASSPRLGGRSYEQYF. J is TRBJ2-4 and V is TRBV7-8; 8 nucleotides align to TRBD2. The last part of the DNA fits TRBJ2-7 better; the J call may be wrong. Germline V gives CDR1 SGHVS, CDR2 FQNEAQ. The CDR3 sequence is 16 residues long.

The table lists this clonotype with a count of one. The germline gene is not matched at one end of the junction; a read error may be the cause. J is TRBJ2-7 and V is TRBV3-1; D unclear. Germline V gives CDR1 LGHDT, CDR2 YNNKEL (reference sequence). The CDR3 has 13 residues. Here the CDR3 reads CTSSQVEYYEQYF. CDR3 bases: TGTACCAGCAGCCAAGTTGAGTACTACGAGCAGTACTTC.

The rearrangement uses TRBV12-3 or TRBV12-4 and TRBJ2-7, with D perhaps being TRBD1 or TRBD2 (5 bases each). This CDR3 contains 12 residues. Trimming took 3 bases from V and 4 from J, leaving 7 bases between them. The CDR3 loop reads CASSFREYEQYF. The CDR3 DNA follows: TGTGCCAGCAGTTTCAGGGAGTACGAGCAGTACTTC.

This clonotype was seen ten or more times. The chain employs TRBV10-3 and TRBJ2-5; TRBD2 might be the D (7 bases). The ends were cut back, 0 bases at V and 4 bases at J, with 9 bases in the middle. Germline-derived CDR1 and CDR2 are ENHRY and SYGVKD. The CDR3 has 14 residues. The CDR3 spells CAISESGGRETQYF. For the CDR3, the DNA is TGTGCCATCAGTGAGTCGGGGGGGCGAGAGACCCAGTACTTC.

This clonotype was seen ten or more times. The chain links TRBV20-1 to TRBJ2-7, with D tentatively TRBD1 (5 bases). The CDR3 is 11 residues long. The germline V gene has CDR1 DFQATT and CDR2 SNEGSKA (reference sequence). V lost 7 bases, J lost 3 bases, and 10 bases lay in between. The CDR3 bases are TGCAGTGTTAAGGACAACTACGAGCAGTACTTC. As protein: CSVKDNYEQYF.

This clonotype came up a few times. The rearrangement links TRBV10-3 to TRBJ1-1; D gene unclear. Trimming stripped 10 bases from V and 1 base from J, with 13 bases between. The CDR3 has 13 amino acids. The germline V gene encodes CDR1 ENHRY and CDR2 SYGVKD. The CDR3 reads CATGSGRNTEAFF. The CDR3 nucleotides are TGTGCCACCGGCTCGGGCAGGAACACTGAAGCTTTCTTT.

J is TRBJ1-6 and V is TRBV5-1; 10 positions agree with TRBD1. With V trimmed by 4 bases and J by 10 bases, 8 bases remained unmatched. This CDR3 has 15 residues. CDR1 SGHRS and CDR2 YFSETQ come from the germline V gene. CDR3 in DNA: TGCGCCAGCAGCCAATCCGGGACAGGGGAATCACCCCTCCACTTT. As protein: CASSQSGTGESPLHF.

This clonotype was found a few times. CDR3 bases: TGCGCCAGCAGGAGGGGGGCGGTTGATGAGCAGTTCTTC. This gives the protein CASRRGAVDEQFF. The rearrangement joins TRBV10-2 to TRBJ2-1; D is tentatively TRBD1 or TRBD2 (6 bases each). Looked up from germline, CDR1 is WSHSY and CDR2 is SAAADI. The CDR3 is 13 residues long. Trimming pared 6 bases from V and 8 bases from J, leaving 14 bases between.